One sample yielded the 20 T cell receptor beta chains listed below, sequenced in a study of CD8 T cells in ankylosing spondylitis. In TCRdb, the 5' RACE reads were re-called with MiXCR into one record per CDR3 protein. The top ten clones hold approximately 40% of a sample with roughly 36,000 distinct CDR3 sequences, 12% to 15% of them seen once. The sample taken for sequencing was blood. The receptor source for this set is a male donor with ankylosing spondylitis or in good health (not recorded which).

This clonotype was found a few times. This chain links TRBV9 with TRBJ2-3; possibly TRBD1 or TRBD2 for D (6 bases each). V gave up 3 bases and J gave up 2 bases, with 16 bases separating them. In germline, CDR1 is SGDLS, CDR2 YYNGEE. The CDR3 totals 16 residues. This CDR3 reads CASSGGASYSTDTQYF. The CDR3 nucleotides read TGTGCCAGCAGCGGGGGGGCCTCCTATTCCACAGATACGCAGTATTTT.

The CDR3 is CASSASTGVNGELFF. In DNA form, the CDR3 reads TGTGCCAGCAGTGCCTCTACAGGGGTGAACGGGGAGCTGTTTTTT. The chain recombines TRBV28 with TRBJ2-2; 7 bases are a match to TRBD1. The V gene end was trimmed by 5 bases and the J gene end by 7 bases; junction bases not matched to a gene: 10. This CDR3 has 15 residues. CDR1 is MDHEN, CDR2 SYDVKM, per germline. Drawing the rest from reference TRBV28 and TRBJ2-2, the complete variable domain is DVKVTQSSRYLVKRTGEKVFLECVQDMDHENMFWYRQDPGLGLRLIYFSYDVKMKEKGDIPEGYSVSREKKERFSLILESASTNQTSMYLCASSASTGVNGELFFGEGSRLTVL.

A few counts support this clonotype. This sequence joins TRBV28 and TRBJ2-7; D may match TRBD1 or TRBD2 (5 bases each). Germline values: CDR1 MDHEN, CDR2 SYDVKM. V was shortened by 8 bases and J by 2 bases, with 16 bases between the two germline ends. CDR3 length equals 14 residues. The CDR3 loop is CASWDVRVPYEQYV. The CDR3 region has the DNA TGTGCCAGCTGGGACGTGAGGGTCCCCTACGAGCAGTACGTC.

The rearrangement links TRBV5-1 to TRBJ1-4; D call uncertain. The germline V gene encodes CDR1 SGHRS and CDR2 YFSETQ. The CDR3 covers 14 residues. The germline V and J ends were trimmed by 0 bases and 11 bases, with 14 bases remaining between them. The CDR3 DNA reads as TGCGCCAGCAGCTTGGACAGCACTCCCCCTAAACTGTTTTTT. It yields the protein CASSLDSTPPKLFF.

This clonotype was seen only a few times. This chain links TRBV27 with TRBJ1-1; D ambiguous. The germline V and J ends were trimmed by 2 bases and 0 bases, with 4 bases remaining between them. Germline-derived CDR1 and CDR2 are MNHEY and SMNVEV (reference sequence). The CDR3 contains 13 residues. CDR3 in amino acids: CASSLSLNTEAFF. CDR3 in DNA: TGTGCCAGCAGTTTAAGCCTGAACACTGAAGCTTTCTTT.

This chain joins TRBV5-1 and TRBJ2-5; D is ambiguous. This CDR3 has 14 amino acids. V was clipped by 0 bases and J by 1 base, with 7 bases between them. Germline CDR1 and CDR2: SGHRS and YFSETQ. CDR3 in DNA: TGCGCCAGCAGCTTGGTTCTAGGCCAAGAGACCCAGTACTTC. This codes for CASSLVLGQETQYF.

The CDR3 sequence is CSGSGSTNEKLFF. The CDR3 DNA sequence: TGCAGCGGCTCAGGATCAACTAATGAAAAACTGTTTTTT. J is TRBJ1-4 and V is TRBV29-1, with D uncertain. The CDR3 runs 13 residues. CDR1 and CDR2 (germline): SQVTM, ANQGSEA. The germline V and J ends were trimmed by 7 bases and 0 bases, with 9 bases remaining between them.

This clonotype was observed a few times. The chain carries TRBV20-1 and TRBJ2-7; weak D call: TRBD2 (6 bases). The CDR3 spans 15 residues. V lost 4 bases and J lost 0, with 16 bases in between. CDR1 and CDR2 from the germline V gene are DFQATT and SNEGSKA (reference sequence). The CDR3 nucleotides are TGCAGTGCTATTTACCCGGGACTCAGCTCCTACGAGCAGTACTTC. This codes for CSAIYPGLSSYEQYF.

This clonotype was seen a few times. The rearrangement joins TRBV2 to TRBJ1-2; no definite D call. The CDR3 covers 14 residues. Between the trimmed V and J ends, which lost 7 bases and 2 bases, there was a span of 14 bases. Germline V lookup: CDR1 SNHLY, CDR2 FYNNEI. The CDR3, as DNA: TGTGCCAGCACCGTTACGAGGCGGAACTATGGCTACACCTTC. It yields the protein CASTVTRRNYGYTF.

The chain carries TRBV7-2 and TRBJ2-2; D assignment may be TRBD1 or TRBD2 (6 bases each). V was cut by 1 base and J by 4 bases, with 10 bases left in between. Germline V gene sequence: CDR1 SGHTA, CDR2 FQGNSA. The CDR3 is 15 residues long. The CDR3 loop is CASSLEGGPTGELFF. DNA of the CDR3: TGTGCCAGCAGCTTAGAGGGGGGACCCACCGGGGAGCTGTTTTTT.

In nucleotides, the CDR3 is TGCGCCAGCAGCCGACTCGGACAGAACACCGGGGAGCTGTTTTTT. Protein: CASSRLGQNTGELFF. The chain has TRBV4-1 and TRBJ2-2; TRBD1 might be the D (5 bases). Germline loops: CDR1 MGHRA, CDR2 YSYEKL. The CDR3 runs 15 residues. Deletions cut 4 bases from V and 1 base from J, with 10 bases between.

The sample holds a few counts of this clonotype. As DNA, the CDR3 is TGCAGCGTTTCGACAGGGGCCGTTTATGGCTACACCTTC. It is translated as CSVSTGAVYGYTF. The chain uses TRBV29-1 and TRBJ1-2, with 8 positions matching TRBD1. Per the germline V gene, CDR1 is SQVTM and CDR2 is ANQGSEA. CDR3 length: 13 residues. V gave up 5 bases and J gave up 5 bases; unmatched junction bases: 7.

This clonotype appeared a few times. V and J are TRBV5-1 and TRBJ2-7, with D possibly TRBD1 on 6 matching bases. The CDR3 loop spans 12 amino acids. Trimming removed 7 bases from V and 0 bases from J, with 8 bases in between. CDR1 and CDR2 from the germline V gene are SGHRS and YFSETQ. The CDR3 DNA sequence: TGCGCCAGCGGACAGAACTCCTACGAGCAGTACTTC. This codes for CASGQNSYEQYF.

This clonotype came up a few times. The gene calls are TRBV20-1 and TRBJ2-1; possibly TRBD1 for D (6 bases). Trimming pared 4 bases from V and 4 bases from J, leaving 8 bases between. The length of the CDR3 is 12 residues. CDR1 is DFQATT and CDR2 is SNEGSKA in the germline V gene (reference sequence). The CDR3 sequence: CSAITGYNEQFF. CDR3 DNA sequence: TGCAGTGCTATAACAGGGTACAATGAGCAGTTCTTC.

The table lists this clonotype with a few counts. The chain links TRBV29-1 to TRBJ2-3; D remains ambiguous. Germline values: CDR1 SQVTM, CDR2 ANQGSEA. V was pared by 3 bases and J by 0 bases, with 13 bases between. CDR3 length: 15 amino acids. The CDR3 DNA reads TGCAGCGTTGAGGGTCCGTCTGGGAGCACAGATACGCAGTATTTT. Translated, it gives CSVEGPSGSTDTQYF.

The chain carries TRBV11-3 and TRBJ2-1; tentatively, D is TRBD1 (6 bases). CDR1 and CDR2 (germline): SGHNT, YENEEA. V lost 5 bases to trimming and J lost 0 bases, with 14 bases between them. This CDR3 has 16 residues. The CDR3: CASSAGQLSSYNEQFF. In DNA form, the CDR3 reads TGTGCCAGCAGCGCAGGACAGCTAAGCTCCTACAATGAGCAGTTCTTC.

As DNA, the CDR3 is TGCAGTGCTAGGAGGGGTGGAAGCACAGATACGCAGTATTTT. Translation: CSARRGGSTDTQYF. The chain recombines TRBV20-1 with TRBJ2-3; D may be TRBD1 or TRBD2 (5 bases each). The ends were cut back, 3 bases at V and 0 bases at J, with 10 bases in the middle. Germline V gene lookup returns CDR1 DFQATT and CDR2 SNEGSKA (reference sequence). There are 14 residues in the CDR3.

The genes are TRBV11-2 and TRBJ2-1; 11 bases fit TRBD2. From germline, CDR1 is SGHAT and CDR2 FQNNGV. With V trimmed by 5 bases and J by 3 bases, 6 bases remained unmatched. This CDR3 has 16 residues. CDR3 bases: TGTGCCAGCAGCGTTACTAGCGGGAGTTACTACAATGAGCAGTTCTTC. Its translation is CASSVTSGSYYNEQFF.

This rearrangement joins TRBV6-5 to TRBJ2-1; 14 nucleotides match TRBD2. In germline, CDR1 is MNHEY, CDR2 SVGAGI. The CDR3 covers 17 residues. Trimming at V came to 5 bases and at J to 4 bases, leaving 7 bases not matched to a gene. CDR3 sequence (DNA): TGTGCCAGCAGTCCCCGGACTAGCGGGAGGCATTACAATGAGCAGTTCTTC. As protein: CASSPRTSGRHYNEQFF.

The V and J genes are TRBV28 and TRBJ1-4; D unresolved. Per the germline V gene, CDR1 is MDHEN and CDR2 is SYDVKM. The V gene lost 4 bases and the J gene lost 8 bases, with 17 bases spanning the gap. The CDR3 covers 15 residues. CDR3 coding DNA: TGTGCCAGCAGTTCCCCGGGGTCCCTTCGAGAAAAACTGTTTTTT. It yields the protein CASSSPGSLREKLFF.